This T cell receptor (beta chain) was obtained from a study of shared clonotypes between healthy human individuals. Clones were sequenced by immunoSEQ multiplex PCR, and TCRdb holds only the in-frame ones, with some missing. The top ten clones hold around 0.4% of a sample with approximately 2,300,000 clones, 85% to 95% of them seen once. Study results and caveats: Sampling used blood alone; tissue repertoires probably differ.

The CDR3 length is 15 residues. The V and J ends lost 5 bases and 7 bases, in that order; junction bases with no gene match: 6. CDR1 is SGHTA and CDR2 is FQGTGA in the germline V gene. As to this clone: Its antigen is not known.

The sample was naive CD4+ T cells from PBMCs. The subset is: CD45RA+ positively selected. The rearrangement links TRBV7-3 to TRBJ2-1, with 12 bases identical to TRBD2. The origin of this receptor is a man aged 18-30 years in good health. Some clones in this sample may be carry-over from other donors' samples. The CDR3 nucleotides read TGTGCCAGCAGCCGGACTAGCGGGAAAAGGAATGAGCAGTTCTTC. This codes for CASSRTSGKRNEQFF.